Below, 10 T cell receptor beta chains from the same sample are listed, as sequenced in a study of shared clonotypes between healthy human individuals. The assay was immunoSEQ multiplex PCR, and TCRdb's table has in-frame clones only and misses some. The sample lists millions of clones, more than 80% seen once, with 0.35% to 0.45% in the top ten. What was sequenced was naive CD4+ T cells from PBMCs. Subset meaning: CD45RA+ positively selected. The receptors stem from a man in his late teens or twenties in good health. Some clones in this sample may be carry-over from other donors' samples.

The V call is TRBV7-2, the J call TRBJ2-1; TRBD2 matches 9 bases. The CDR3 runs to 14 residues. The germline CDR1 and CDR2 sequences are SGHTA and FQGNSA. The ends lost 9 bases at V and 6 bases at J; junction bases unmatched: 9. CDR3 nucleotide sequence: TGTGCCAGTCTGTGGCTAGCGGGAACCAATGAGCAGTTCTTC. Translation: CASLWLAGTNEQFF.

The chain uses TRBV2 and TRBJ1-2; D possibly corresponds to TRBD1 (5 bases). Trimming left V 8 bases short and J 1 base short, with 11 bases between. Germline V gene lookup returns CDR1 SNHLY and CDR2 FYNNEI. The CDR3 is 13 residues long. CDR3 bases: TGTGCCAGCCGGTCCGGGGGTAACTATGGCTACACCTTC. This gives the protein CASRSGGNYGYTF.

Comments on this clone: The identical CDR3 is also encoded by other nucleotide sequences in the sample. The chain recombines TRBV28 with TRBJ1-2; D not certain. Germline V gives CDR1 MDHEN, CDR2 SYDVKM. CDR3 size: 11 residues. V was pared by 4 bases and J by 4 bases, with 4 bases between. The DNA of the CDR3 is TGTGCCAGCAGTTCAGCCTATGGCTACACCTTC. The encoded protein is CASSSAYGYTF.

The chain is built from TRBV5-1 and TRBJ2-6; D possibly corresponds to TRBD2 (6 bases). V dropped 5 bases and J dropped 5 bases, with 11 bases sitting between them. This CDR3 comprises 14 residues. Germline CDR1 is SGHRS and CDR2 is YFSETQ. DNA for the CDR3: TGCGCCAGCAGAGCGGCGGGATGGGCCAACGTCCTGACTTTC. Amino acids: CASRAAGWANVLTF.

The CDR3 DNA is TGTGCCAGCAGCAGGTCGGGTGACATTCAGTACTTC. Translation gives CASSRSGDIQYF. V gene TRBV9 combines with J gene TRBJ2-4, with no clear D. V was pared by 4 bases and J by 8 bases, with 10 bases between. Looked up from germline, CDR1 is SGDLS and CDR2 is YYNGEE. The CDR3 totals 12 residues. Supplemented by reference TRBV9 and TRBJ2-4, the full variable domain reads DSGVTQTPKHLITATGQRVTLRCSPRSGDLSVYWYQQSLDQGLQFLIQYYNGEERAKGNILERFSAQQFPDLHSELNLSSLELGDSALYFCASSRSGDIQYFGAGTRLSVL.

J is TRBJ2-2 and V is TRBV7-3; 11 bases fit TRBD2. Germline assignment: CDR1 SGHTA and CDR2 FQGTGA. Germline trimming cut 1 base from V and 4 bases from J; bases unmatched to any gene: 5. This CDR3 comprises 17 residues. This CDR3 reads CASSLIAGGPGTGELFF. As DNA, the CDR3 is TGTGCCAGCAGCTTAATAGCGGGAGGGCCCGGCACCGGGGAGCTGTTTTTT.

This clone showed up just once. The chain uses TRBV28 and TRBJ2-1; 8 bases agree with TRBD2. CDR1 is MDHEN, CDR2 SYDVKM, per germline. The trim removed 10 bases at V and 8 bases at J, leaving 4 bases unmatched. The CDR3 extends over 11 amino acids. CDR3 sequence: CATVAGYEQFF. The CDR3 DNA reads TGTGCCACCGTAGCGGGATATGAGCAGTTCTTC.

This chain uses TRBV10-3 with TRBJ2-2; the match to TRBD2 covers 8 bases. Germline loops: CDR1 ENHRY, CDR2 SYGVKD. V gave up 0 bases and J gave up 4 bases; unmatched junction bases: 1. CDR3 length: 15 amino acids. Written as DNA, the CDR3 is TGTGCCATCAGTGAGTCGGCGGGGGGCACCGGGGAGCTGTTTTTT. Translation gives CAISESAGGTGELFF.

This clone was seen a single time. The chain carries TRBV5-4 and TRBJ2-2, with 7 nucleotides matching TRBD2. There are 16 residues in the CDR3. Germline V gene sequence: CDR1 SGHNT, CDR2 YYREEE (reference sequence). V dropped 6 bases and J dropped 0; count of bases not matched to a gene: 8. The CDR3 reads CASTDRTRANTGELFF. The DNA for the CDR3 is TGTGCCAGCACCGACCGGACTAGGGCGAACACCGGGGAGCTGTTTTTT.

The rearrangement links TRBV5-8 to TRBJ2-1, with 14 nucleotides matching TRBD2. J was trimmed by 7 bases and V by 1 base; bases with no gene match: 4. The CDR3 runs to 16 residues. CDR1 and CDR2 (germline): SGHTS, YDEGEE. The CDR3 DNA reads TGTGCCAGCAGCTTGAGACTAGCGGGAGGGTATAATGAGCAGTTCTTC. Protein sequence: CASSLRLAGGYNEQFF.